Listed here are 5 T cell receptor beta chains from one sample, sequenced in a study of B cell selection in AIRE deficiency. Using immunoSEQ multiplex PCR, the repertoire was profiled, and TCRdb retains in-frame clones only, with some absent. The sample yields around 19,000 clones, about 96% seen once. Conventional CD4 T cells were sorted as CD4+CD127+ cells. Sequencing was carried out using conventional CD4+ T cells sorted from PBMCs. These receptor sequences come from a human donor with AIRE deficiency.

The chain joins TRBV4-2 to TRBJ2-1; D assignment may be TRBD1 or TRBD2 (5 bases each). Trimming removed 5 bases from V and 8 bases from J, with 22 bases in between. From germline, CDR1 is LGHNA and CDR2 YNFKEQ. There are 16 residues in the CDR3. The CDR3 DNA reads as TGTGCCAGCAGCAAGGAGCCGGGGCTCTCACGATATGAGCAGTTCTTC. Its protein product is CASSKEPGLSRYEQFF.

The chain couples TRBV5-1 to TRBJ2-7; D unclear. Trimming removed 2 bases at V and 6 bases at J, with 15 bases between. Germline-derived CDR1 and CDR2 are SGHRS and YFSETQ. The CDR3 sequence is 14 residues long. CDR3 sequence (DNA): TGCGCCAGCAGCTTCAGACTTCCCTCGAGCGAGCAGTACTTC. Its translation: CASSFRLPSSEQYF.

The CDR3 DNA is TGTGCCAGCAGCCTCTCACGACAGTATGAGCAGTTCTTC. The encoded protein is CASSLSRQYEQFF. This chain uses TRBV7-2 with TRBJ2-1; perhaps TRBD1 as D (5 bases). The CDR3 extends over 13 amino acids. Trimming took 5 bases from V and 8 from J, leaving 13 bases between them. The germline gives CDR1 SGHTA, CDR2 FQGNSA. The variable domain in full, completed from reference TRBV7-2 and TRBJ2-1, reads GAGVSQSPSNKVTEKGKDVELRCDPISGHTALYWYRQSLGQGLEFLIYFQGNSAPDKSGLPSDRFSAERTGGSVSTLTIQRTQQEDSAVYLCASSLSRQYEQFFGPGTRLTVL.

This chain joins TRBV11-3 and TRBJ1-6; 7 bases fit TRBD1. The CDR3 length is 13 residues. V dropped 0 bases and J dropped 10; count of bases not matched to a gene: 0. Germline V CDR1 and CDR2: SGHNT, YENEEA. CDR3 DNA: TGTGCCAGCAGCTTAGAAGGGGGCTCACCCCTCCACTTT. Protein product: CASSLEGGSPLHF.

V and J are TRBV7-9 and TRBJ2-3; D is perhaps TRBD1 (6 bases). This CDR3 contains 16 residues. Trimming stripped 5 bases from V and 4 bases from J, with 19 bases between. Germline CDR1 reads SEHNR; CDR2 reads FQNEAQ (reference sequence). The CDR3 sequence: CASSIKTGLRADTQYF. The CDR3 nucleotides are TGTGCCAGCAGCATAAAGACAGGTCTTCGGGCAGATACGCAGTATTTT. The full variable domain, with the rest looked up from reference TRBV7-9 and TRBJ2-3, is DTGVSQNPRHKITKRGQNVTFRCDPISEHNRLYWYRQTLGQGPEFLTYFQNEAQLEKSRLLSDRFSAERPKGSFSTLEIQRTEQGDSAMYLCASSIKTGLRADTQYFGPGTRLTVL.